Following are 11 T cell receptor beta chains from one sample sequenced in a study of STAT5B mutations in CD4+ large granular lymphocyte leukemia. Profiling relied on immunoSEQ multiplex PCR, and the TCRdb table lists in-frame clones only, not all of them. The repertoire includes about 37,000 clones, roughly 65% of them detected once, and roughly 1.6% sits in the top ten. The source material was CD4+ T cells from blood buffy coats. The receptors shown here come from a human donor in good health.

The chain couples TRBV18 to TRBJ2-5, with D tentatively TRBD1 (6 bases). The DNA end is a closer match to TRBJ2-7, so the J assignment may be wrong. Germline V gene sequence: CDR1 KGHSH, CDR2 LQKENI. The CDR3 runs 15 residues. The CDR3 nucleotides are TGTGCCAGCTCACCACAATCGACAGGCCCCTACGAGCAGTACTTC. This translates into CASSPQSTGPYEQYF.

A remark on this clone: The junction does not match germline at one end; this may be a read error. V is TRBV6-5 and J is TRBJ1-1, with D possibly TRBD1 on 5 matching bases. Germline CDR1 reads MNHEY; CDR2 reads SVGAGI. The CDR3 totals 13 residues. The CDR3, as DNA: TGTGCCAGCAGTTACGTTCGTGGGGCTGACGCTTTCTTT. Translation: CASSYVRGADAFF.

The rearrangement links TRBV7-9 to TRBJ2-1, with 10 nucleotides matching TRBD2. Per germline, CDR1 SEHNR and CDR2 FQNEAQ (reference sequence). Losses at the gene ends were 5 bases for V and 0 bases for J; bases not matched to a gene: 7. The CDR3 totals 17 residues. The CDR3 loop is CASSPLAGASSYNEQFF. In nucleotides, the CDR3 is TGTGCCAGCAGCCCGCTAGCGGGGGCCTCCTCCTACAATGAGCAGTTCTTC.

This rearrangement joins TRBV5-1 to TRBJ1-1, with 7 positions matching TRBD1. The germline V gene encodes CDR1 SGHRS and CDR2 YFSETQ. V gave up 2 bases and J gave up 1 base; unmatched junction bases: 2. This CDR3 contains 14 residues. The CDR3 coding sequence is TGCGCCAGCAGCTTAGGGACAGCGAACACTGAAGCTTTCTTT. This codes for CASSLGTANTEAFF. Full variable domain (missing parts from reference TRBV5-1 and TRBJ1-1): KAGVTQTPRYLIKTRGQQVTLSCSPISGHRSVSWYQQTPGQGLQFLFEYFSETQRNKGNFPGRFSGRQFSNSRSEMNVSTLELGDSALYLCASSLGTANTEAFFGQGTRLTVV.

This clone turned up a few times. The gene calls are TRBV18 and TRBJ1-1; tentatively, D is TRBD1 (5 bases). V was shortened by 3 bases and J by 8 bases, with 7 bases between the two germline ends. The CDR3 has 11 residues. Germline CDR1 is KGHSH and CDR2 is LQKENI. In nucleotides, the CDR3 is TGTGCCAGCTCACCGGGACTCGAAGCTTTCTTT. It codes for CASSPGLEAFF.

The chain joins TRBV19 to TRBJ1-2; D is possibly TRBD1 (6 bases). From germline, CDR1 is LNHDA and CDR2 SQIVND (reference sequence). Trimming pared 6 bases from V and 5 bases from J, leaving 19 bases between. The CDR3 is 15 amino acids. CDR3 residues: CASSHLPGGAYGYTF. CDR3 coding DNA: TGTGCCAGTAGCCACCTTCCGGGGGGCGCTTATGGCTACACCTTC.

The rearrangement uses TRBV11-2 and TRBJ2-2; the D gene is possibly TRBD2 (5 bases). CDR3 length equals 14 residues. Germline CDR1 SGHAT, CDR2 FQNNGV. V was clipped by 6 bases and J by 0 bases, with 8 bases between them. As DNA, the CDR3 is TGTGCCAGCAGGAGGGCGTCGAACACCGGGGAGCTGTTTTTT. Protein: CASRRASNTGELFF.

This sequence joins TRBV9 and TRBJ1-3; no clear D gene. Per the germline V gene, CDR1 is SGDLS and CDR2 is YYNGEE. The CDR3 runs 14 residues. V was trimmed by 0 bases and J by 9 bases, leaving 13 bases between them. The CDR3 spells CASSVDNSLRTIYF. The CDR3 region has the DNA TGTGCCAGCAGCGTAGATAACAGCTTGCGCACCATATATTTT. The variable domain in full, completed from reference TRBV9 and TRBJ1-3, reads DSGVTQTPKHLITATGQRVTLRCSPRSGDLSVYWYQQSLDQGLQFLIQYYNGEERAKGNILERFSAQQFPDLHSELNLSSLELGDSALYFCASSVDNSLRTIYFGEGSWLTVV.

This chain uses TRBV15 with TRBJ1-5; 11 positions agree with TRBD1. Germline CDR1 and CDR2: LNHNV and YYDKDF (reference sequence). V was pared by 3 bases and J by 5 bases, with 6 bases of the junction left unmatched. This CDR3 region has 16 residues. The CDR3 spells CATSRGGTGGHQPQHF. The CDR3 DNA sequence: TGTGCCACCAGCAGGGGTGGGACAGGGGGTCATCAGCCCCAGCATTTT.

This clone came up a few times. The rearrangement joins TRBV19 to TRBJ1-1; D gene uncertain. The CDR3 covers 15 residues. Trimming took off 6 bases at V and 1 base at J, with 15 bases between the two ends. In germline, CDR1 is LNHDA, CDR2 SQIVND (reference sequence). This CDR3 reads CASSPARQPNTEAFF. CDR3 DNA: TGTGCCAGTAGCCCAGCCCGACAACCGAACACTGAAGCTTTCTTT. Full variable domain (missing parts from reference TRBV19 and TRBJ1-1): DGGITQSPKYLFRKEGQNVTLSCEQNLNHDAMYWYRQDPGQGLRLIYYSQIVNDFQKGDIAEGYSVSREKKESFPLTVTSAQKNPTAFYLCASSPARQPNTEAFFGQGTRLTVV.

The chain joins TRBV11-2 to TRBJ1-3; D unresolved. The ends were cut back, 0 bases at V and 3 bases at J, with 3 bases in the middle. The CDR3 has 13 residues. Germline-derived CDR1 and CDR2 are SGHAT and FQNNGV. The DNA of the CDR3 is TGTGCCAGCAGCTTAGAAGGTGGAAACACCATATATTTT. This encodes CASSLEGGNTIYF. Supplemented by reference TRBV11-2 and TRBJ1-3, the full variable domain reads EAGVAQSPRYKIIEKRQSVAFWCNPISGHATLYWYQQILGQGPKLLIQFQNNGVVDDSQLPKDRFSAERLKGVDSTLKIQPAKLEDSAVYLCASSLEGGNTIYFGEGSWLTVV.